The 26 T cell receptor beta chains reported below all come from one sample, sequenced in a study of naive and memory T cell subsets. Four PCR rounds used nested alpha and beta constant region primers plus the SP2 primer. TCRdb itself ran the 5' RACE reads through MiXCR, one entry per CDR3 protein. Here the sample spans approximately 32,000 distinct CDR3 sequences, about a sixth being singletons. A UMI-containing oligonucleotide was joined by 3' ligation to the TCR cDNA template. Source of these receptors: a female donor in good health.

This clonotype appeared many times. This chain uses TRBV5-1 with TRBJ2-1, with D possibly TRBD1 on 5 matching bases. CDR1 and CDR2 from the germline V gene are SGHRS and YFSETQ. With 4 bases removed from V and 8 bases from J, the gap between germline ends came to 10 bases. The CDR3 has 12 amino acids. This CDR3 is CASSLDSHEQFF. CDR3 nucleotide sequence: TGCGCCAGCAGCCTTGACAGTCATGAGCAGTTCTTC.

This clonotype was seen just once. The V and J genes are TRBV12-3 or TRBV12-4 and TRBJ2-1; 7 nucleotides agree with TRBD2. CDR3 length equals 15 residues. V shed 2 bases, J shed 3 bases, and the junction held 4 bases outside the gene matches. The CDR3 spells CASSLRRGNYNEQFF. The CDR3 DNA reads TGTGCCAGCAGTTTAAGGCGGGGGAACTACAATGAGCAGTTCTTC.

This clonotype was found a few times. V and J are TRBV6-5 and TRBJ2-7; 10 positions match TRBD1. Germline V gene sequence: CDR1 MNHEY, CDR2 SVGAGI. The ends lost 5 bases at V and 11 bases at J; junction bases unmatched: 9. There are 13 residues in the CDR3. CDR3 nucleotides: TGTGCCAGCAGTAAACCCCCCGGGACAGGGGAGTACTTC. This sequence encodes CASSKPPGTGEYF.

V usage is TRBV12-5 and J usage is TRBJ1-2; D may be TRBD1 (6 bases). The germline V gene has CDR1 LGHNT and CDR2 FRNRAP. Trimming took 7 bases from V and 5 from J, leaving 14 bases between them. The CDR3 has 13 residues. The CDR3 is CASVRGTRYGYTF. Written as DNA, the CDR3 is TGTGCTAGTGTCCGGGGGACACGGTATGGCTACACCTTC.

This clonotype showed up many times. The J gene is TRBJ1-5, the V gene TRBV19, with D possibly TRBD1 on 5 matching bases. The CDR3 has 17 residues. Trimming left V 1 base short and J 4 bases short, with 17 bases between. Per the germline V gene, CDR1 is LNHDA and CDR2 is SQIVND (reference sequence). This CDR3 is CASSIAQFRDLNQPQHF. The CDR3 bases are TGTGCCAGTAGTATAGCCCAGTTCCGGGACCTTAATCAGCCCCAGCATTTT.

This clonotype was counted ten times or more. The chain couples TRBV20-1 to TRBJ2-3, with D uncertain. CDR1 and CDR2 (germline): DFQATT, SNEGSKA (reference sequence). This CDR3 is built from 13 residues. Deletions cut 5 bases from V and 1 base from J, with 10 bases between. The CDR3, as DNA: TGCAGTGCTCCCAACTATCGCACAGATACGCAGTATTTT. Translating gives CSAPNYRTDTQYF.

This clonotype is deemed medium-sized (0.01 to 0.1%). As DNA, the CDR3 is TGCAGCGTTGATCCAGGGAACACCGGGGAGCTGTTTTTT. Residues: CSVDPGNTGELFF. The J gene is TRBJ2-2, the V gene TRBV29-1; D remains unclear. In germline, CDR1 is SQVTM, CDR2 ANQGSEA. Trimming cost V 3 bases and J 1 base, with 6 bases left between them. The CDR3 is made up of 13 amino acids.

There are a few counts of this clonotype. The chain uses TRBV12-3 or TRBV12-4 and TRBJ1-3; perhaps TRBD1 as D (6 bases). Trimming pared 8 bases from V and 8 bases from J, leaving 13 bases between. The CDR3 has 12 residues. The CDR3 region has the DNA TGTGCCAGCCAGGGGATGGCGGACACCATATATTTT. As protein: CASQGMADTIYF.

In this sample, this clonotype turned up many times. The CDR3 region has the DNA TGTGCCAGCAGTCCCATACTAGCGGGGGGCCCCACAGATACGCAGTATTTT. Translation gives CASSPILAGGPTDTQYF. The V gene is TRBV28, the J gene TRBJ2-3, with 12 bases lining up with TRBD2. The length of the CDR3 is 17 residues. V lost 5 bases to trimming and J lost 2 bases; unmatched junction nucleotides: 8. Germline V CDR1 and CDR2: MDHEN, SYDVKM.

This clonotype was counted many times. The chain links TRBV7-6 to TRBJ1-3, with D maybe TRBD1 (6 bases). The V gene's germline CDR1 is SGHVS and CDR2 FNYEAQ. The CDR3 consists of 17 residues. V was shortened by 1 base and J by 7 bases, with 20 bases between the two germline ends. CDR3 residues: CASSLGVGQGIGNTIYF. The CDR3 DNA reads TGTGCCAGCAGCTTAGGTGTCGGGCAGGGGATTGGCAACACCATATATTTT. The variable domain in full, completed from reference TRBV7-6 and TRBJ1-3, reads GAGVSQSPRYKVTKRGQDVALRCDPISGHVSLYWYRQALGQGPEFLTYFNYEAQQDKSGLPNDRFSAERPEGSISTLTIQRTEQRDSAMYRCASSLGVGQGIGNTIYFGEGSWLTVV.

This clonotype is deemed medium-sized. The gene calls are TRBV6-4 and TRBJ2-1; D possibly matches TRBD1 or TRBD2 (6 bases each). This CDR3 is built from 15 residues. The germline V gene has CDR1 MRHNA and CDR2 SNTAGT. Trimming took off 0 bases at V and 6 bases at J, with 12 bases between the two ends. The CDR3 sequence: CASSDSEQGGNEQFF. DNA for the CDR3: TGTGCCAGCAGTGACTCTGAACAGGGAGGCAATGAGCAGTTCTTC.

This clonotype showed up many times. The CDR3 region has the DNA TGTGCCAGCAGTATCTCGGACGGAGGGGACGAGCAGTACTTC. Residues: CASSISDGGDEQYF. This chain joins TRBV6-5 and TRBJ2-7, with a weak D call TRBD2 (6 bases). The V end was cut by 5 bases, the J end by 5 bases, with 16 bases between. The CDR3 is 14 residues long. The germline gives CDR1 MNHEY, CDR2 SVGAGI.

This clonotype was detected many times. This chain links TRBV6-5 with TRBJ1-1; tentative D call: TRBD1 (6 bases). The CDR3 is made up of 15 amino acids. Germline V gene lookup returns CDR1 MNHEY and CDR2 SVGAGI. Trimming pared 5 bases from V and 2 bases from J, leaving 15 bases between. The CDR3 region has the DNA TGTGCCAGCAGTAGCGACAGGACTAGCAACACTGAAGCTTTCTTT. Protein product: CASSSDRTSNTEAFF.

This clonotype was picked up many times. V is TRBV29-1 and J is TRBJ2-1, with TRBD2 matching over 8 bases. The CDR3 extends over 15 amino acids. The V and J ends lost 2 bases and 0 bases, in that order; junction bases with no gene match: 3. CDR1 SQVTM and CDR2 ANQGSEA come from the germline V gene. The CDR3 DNA reads TGCAGCGTTGAAACGGGGGGGGGCTCCTACAATGAGCAGTTCTTC. Protein sequence: CSVETGGGSYNEQFF.

This clonotype was recorded at least ten times. The V gene is TRBV29-1, the J gene TRBJ2-3; D remains unclear. CDR3 length: 12 residues. V gave up 6 bases and J gave up 1 base, with 8 bases separating them. The germline gives CDR1 SQVTM, CDR2 ANQGSEA. CDR3 in amino acids: CSVETGTDTQYF. The CDR3 region has the DNA TGCAGCGTAGAGACCGGCACAGATACGCAGTATTTT.

This clonotype has ten or more counts. V usage is TRBV29-1 and J usage is TRBJ2-1, with 9 positions matching TRBD1. The CDR3 is 13 amino acids. V lost 7 bases, J lost 5 bases, and 6 bases stayed unmatched. Per the germline V gene, CDR1 is SQVTM and CDR2 is ANQGSEA. CDR3: CSANRGQHNEQFF. In DNA form, the CDR3 reads TGCAGCGCTAACAGGGGGCAACACAATGAGCAGTTCTTC.

By proportion, this clonotype is medium-sized. This chain uses TRBV6-1 with TRBJ1-5; no firm D call. CDR1 and CDR2 from the germline V gene are MNHNS and SASEGT. V lost 1 base and J lost 4, with 2 bases in between. CDR3 length equals 12 residues. The CDR3 reads CASSEGNQPQHF. The CDR3 DNA follows: TGTGCCAGCAGTGAAGGGAATCAGCCCCAGCATTTT.

This clonotype was seen repeatedly, ten times or more. This chain links TRBV20-1 with TRBJ2-1; D is ambiguous. Germline CDR1 DFQATT, CDR2 SNEGSKA (reference sequence). This CDR3 is built from 12 residues. Trimming took 2 bases from V and 4 from J, leaving 6 bases between them. Written as DNA, the CDR3 is TGCAGTGCTAGACATCCTTACAATGAGCAGTTCTTC. This codes for CSARHPYNEQFF.

The rearrangement uses TRBV20-1 and TRBJ2-1; maybe TRBD2 (6 bases). The CDR3 extends over 16 amino acids. Germline CDR1 and CDR2: DFQATT and SNEGSKA (reference sequence). Trimming took off 6 bases at V and 13 bases at J, with 31 bases between the two ends. CDR3 nucleotides: TGCAGTGCGCAGGCGGTAGCGGTGGCCCTTGGGCCAACACAGTTCTTC. It specifies CSAQAVAVALGPTQFF.

This clonotype has a count of ten or more. The rearrangement joins TRBV6-5 to TRBJ1-5; tentative D call: TRBD1 (6 bases). CDR1 is MNHEY, CDR2 SVGAGI, per germline. Trimming took 6 bases from V and 6 from J, leaving 12 bases between them. The CDR3 has 13 residues. The CDR3: CASRRTGFQPQHF. CDR3 nucleotides: TGTGCCAGCAGGAGAACAGGGTTTCAGCCCCAGCATTTT.

This clonotype was picked up a small number of times. This chain joins TRBV5-1 and TRBJ1-1; D is possibly TRBD1 (5 bases). The CDR3 is made up of 13 amino acids. Trimming removed 5 bases from V and 1 base from J, with 9 bases in between. The germline V gene encodes CDR1 SGHRS and CDR2 YFSETQ. The CDR3 is CASRPGGNTEAFF. The CDR3 DNA follows: TGCGCCAGCAGGCCTGGGGGGAACACTGAAGCTTTCTTT.

This clonotype was counted at least ten times. The chain combines TRBV6-5 with TRBJ2-5; TRBD2 is a possible D gene (6 bases). Trimming took 6 bases from V and 9 from J, leaving 17 bases between them. Per germline, CDR1 MNHEY and CDR2 SVGAGI. This CDR3 is 13 amino acids long. The CDR3 coding sequence is TGTGCCAGCAGGGGCGGGGTTGGTTTCGCCCAGTACTTC. Translating it yields CASRGGVGFAQYF.

This clonotype was seen many times. The chain joins TRBV5-1 to TRBJ2-1; no clear D gene. CDR3 length equals 15 residues. With 3 bases removed from V and 1 base from J, the gap between germline ends came to 11 bases. Per germline, CDR1 SGHRS and CDR2 YFSETQ. This CDR3 reads CASSSSKISYNEQFF. Written as DNA, the CDR3 is TGCGCCAGCAGCTCTTCTAAAATATCCTACAATGAGCAGTTCTTC.

This clonotype occurred a few times. The chain couples TRBV6-5 to TRBJ2-6, with D perhaps TRBD1 or TRBD2 (5 bases each). The CDR3 covers 16 residues. Germline lookup yields CDR1 MNHEY and CDR2 SVGAGI. The V end lost 5 bases, the J end lost 0 bases, and 11 bases lay between the germline ends. The CDR3 DNA sequence: TGTGCCAGCAGTGGGGGTGGGGGCTCTGGGGCCAACGTCCTGACTTTC. Residues: CASSGGGGSGANVLTF.

This clonotype counts as medium-sized. V usage is TRBV4-2 and J usage is TRBJ1-1; unclear D gene. This CDR3 comprises 15 residues. Trimming left V 4 bases short and J 2 bases short, with 14 bases between. Germline CDR1 reads LGHNA; CDR2 reads YNFKEQ. CDR3 sequence reads: CASSREHSDNTEAFF. The CDR3 nucleotides are TGTGCCAGCAGCCGGGAGCACTCGGATAACACTGAAGCTTTCTTT.

Only a few counts were recorded for this clonotype. CDR3 coding DNA: TGTGCCAGCAGTTTAGACGTAGGATCGTTCCATTTT. Its translation is CASSLDVGSFHF. The V and J genes are TRBV12-3 or TRBV12-4 and TRBJ1-5; D is unresolved. V was cut by 1 base and J by 16 bases, with 14 bases left in between. The length of the CDR3 is 12 residues.